This T cell receptor (beta chain) is drawn from a study of cytomegalovirus exposure and HLA in healthy donors. 13 Jbeta primers and 60 Vbeta primers were used for the PCR. Using immunoSEQ multiplex PCR, the repertoire was profiled, and TCRdb retains in-frame clones only, with some absent. This table has over 55,000 clones, about four fifths appearing once. The CDR3 loop spans 15 amino acids. V was shortened by 2 bases and J by 0 bases, with 9 bases between the two germline ends. The germline V gene encodes CDR1 MNHEY and CDR2 SVGAGI. The chain uses TRBV6-5 and TRBJ2-3; D may be TRBD2 (6 bases). The source is a man aged 40-50 years in good health and CMV-seronegative. What was sequenced was PBMCs. The CDR3 DNA reads TGTGCCAGCAGTTACGGGGCGGGAAGCACAGATACGCAGTATTTT. This sequence encodes CASSYGAGSTDTQYF.